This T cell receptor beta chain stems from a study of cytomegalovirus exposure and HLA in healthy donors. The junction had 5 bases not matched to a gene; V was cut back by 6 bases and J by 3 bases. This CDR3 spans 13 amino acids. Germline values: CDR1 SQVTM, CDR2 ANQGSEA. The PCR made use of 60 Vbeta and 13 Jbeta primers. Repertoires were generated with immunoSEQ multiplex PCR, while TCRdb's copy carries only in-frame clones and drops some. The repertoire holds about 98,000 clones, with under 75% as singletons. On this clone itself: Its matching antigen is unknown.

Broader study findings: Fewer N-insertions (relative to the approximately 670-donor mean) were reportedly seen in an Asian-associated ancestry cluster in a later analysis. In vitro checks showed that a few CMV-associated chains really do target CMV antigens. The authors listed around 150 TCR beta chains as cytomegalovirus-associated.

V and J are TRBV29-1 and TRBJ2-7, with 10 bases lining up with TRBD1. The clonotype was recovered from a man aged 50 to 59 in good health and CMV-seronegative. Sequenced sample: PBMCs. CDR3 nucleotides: TGCAGCGTAGCCGGGACAGGGGTCTACGAGCAGTACTTC. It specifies CSVAGTGVYEQYF.